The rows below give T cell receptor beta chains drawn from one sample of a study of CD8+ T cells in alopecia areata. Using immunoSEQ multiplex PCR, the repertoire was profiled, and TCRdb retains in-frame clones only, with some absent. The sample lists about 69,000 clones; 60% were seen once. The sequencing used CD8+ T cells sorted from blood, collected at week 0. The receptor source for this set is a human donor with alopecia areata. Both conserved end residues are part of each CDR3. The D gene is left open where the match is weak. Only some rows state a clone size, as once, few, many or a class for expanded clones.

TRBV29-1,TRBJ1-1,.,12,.,TGCAGCGTTTCCGTCGGGGGCACTGAAGCTTTCTTT,CSVSVGGTEAFF
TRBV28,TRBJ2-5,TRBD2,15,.,TGTGCCAGCAGTCACACTAGCGGGTACCAAGAGACCCAGTACTTC,CASSHTSGYQETQYF
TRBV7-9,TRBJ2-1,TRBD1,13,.,TGTGCCAGCAGCTTAGAGGGGGCAGGGGAGCAGTTCTTC,CASSLEGAGEQFF
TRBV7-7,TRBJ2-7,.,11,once,TGTGCCAGCACCCCATCCTACGAGCAGTACTTC,CASTPSYEQYF
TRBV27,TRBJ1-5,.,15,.,TGTGCCAGCAGCCCGATTGGGGGCGAGCATCAGCCCCAGCATTTT,CASSPIGGEHQPQHF
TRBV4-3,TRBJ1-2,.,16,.,TGCGCCAGCAGCCAAGCCTCTTCCGGCGCTGCCTATGGCTACACCTTC,CASSQASSGAAYGYTF
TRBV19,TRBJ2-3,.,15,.,TGTGCCAGTAGTATGGAAAGCGCCAGCACAGATACGCAGTATTTT,CASSMESASTDTQYF
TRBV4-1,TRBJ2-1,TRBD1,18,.,TGCGCCAGCAGCCAAGCGGCCCGCGGGACAGGGGATTACAATGAGCAGTTCTTC,CASSQAARGTGDYNEQFF
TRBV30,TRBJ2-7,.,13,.,TGTGCCTGGACTACAGGGATCTCCTACGAGCAGTACTTC,CAWTTGISYEQYF
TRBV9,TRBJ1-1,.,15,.,TGTGCCAGCAGCGTAGAGTTTAGGCCAGACACTGAAGCTTTCTTT,CASSVEFRPDTEAFF
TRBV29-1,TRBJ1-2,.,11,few,TGCAGCGTTGACCGGGGGGATGGCTACACCTTC,CSVDRGDGYTF
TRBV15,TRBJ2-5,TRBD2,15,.,TGTGCCACCACCCCGACTAGCGGGGGGCAAGAGACCCAGTACTTC,CATTPTSGGQETQYF
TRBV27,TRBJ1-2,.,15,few,TGTGCCAGCAGGACCCGGGACACACCGTCTGGAGGCTACACCTTC,CASRTRDTPSGGYTF
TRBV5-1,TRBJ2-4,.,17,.,TGCGCCAGCAGCCGAAAGCCCAATTCGTGGGCCAAAAACATTCAGTACTTC,CASSRKPNSWAKNIQYF
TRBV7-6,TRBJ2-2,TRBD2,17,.,TGTGCCAGCAGCCTTCGGACTAGCGGGAGAGCGGCCGGGGAGCTGTTTTTT,CASSLRTSGRAAGELFF
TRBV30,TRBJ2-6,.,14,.,TGTGCCTGGAGTGTAGGTGCTGGGGCCAACGTCCTGACTTTC,CAWSVGAGANVLTF
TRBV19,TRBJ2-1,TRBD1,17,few,TGTGCCAGTAGTATAGTCGGGACAGGGGGGGGTTACAATGAGCAGTTCTTC,CASSIVGTGGGYNEQFF
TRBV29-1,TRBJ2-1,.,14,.,TGCAGCGTTGATCAGGAGAAAGCCTACAATGAGCAGTTCTTC,CSVDQEKAYNEQFF
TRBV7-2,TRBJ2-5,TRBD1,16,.,TGTGCCAGCAGCTTCCTTGGACAGGGGAGGTCAGAGACCCAGTACTTC,CASSFLGQGRSETQYF
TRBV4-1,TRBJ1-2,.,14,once,TGCGCCAGCAGCCAAGAATGGGCGAACTATGGCTACACCTTC,CASSQEWANYGYTF
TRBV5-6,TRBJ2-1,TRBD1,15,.,TGTGCCAGCAGCGTGACAGGGTACTCCTACAATGAGCAGTTCTTC,CASSVTGYSYNEQFF
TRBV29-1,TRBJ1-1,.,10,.,TGCAGCGTTGATGGGGTTTCAGCTTTCTTT,CSVDGVSAFF